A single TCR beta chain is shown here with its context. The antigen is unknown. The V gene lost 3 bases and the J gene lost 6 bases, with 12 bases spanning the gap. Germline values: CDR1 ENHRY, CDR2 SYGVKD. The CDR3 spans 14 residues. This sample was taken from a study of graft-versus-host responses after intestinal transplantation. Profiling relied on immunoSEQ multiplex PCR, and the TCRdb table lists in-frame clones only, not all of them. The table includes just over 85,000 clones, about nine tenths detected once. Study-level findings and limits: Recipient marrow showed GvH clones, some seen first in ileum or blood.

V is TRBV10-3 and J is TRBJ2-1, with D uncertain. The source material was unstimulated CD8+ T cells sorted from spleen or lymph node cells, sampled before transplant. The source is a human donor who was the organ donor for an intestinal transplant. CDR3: CAISELLLGNEQFF. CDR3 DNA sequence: TGTGCCATCAGTGAACTCCTCCTAGGCAATGAGCAGTTCTTC.